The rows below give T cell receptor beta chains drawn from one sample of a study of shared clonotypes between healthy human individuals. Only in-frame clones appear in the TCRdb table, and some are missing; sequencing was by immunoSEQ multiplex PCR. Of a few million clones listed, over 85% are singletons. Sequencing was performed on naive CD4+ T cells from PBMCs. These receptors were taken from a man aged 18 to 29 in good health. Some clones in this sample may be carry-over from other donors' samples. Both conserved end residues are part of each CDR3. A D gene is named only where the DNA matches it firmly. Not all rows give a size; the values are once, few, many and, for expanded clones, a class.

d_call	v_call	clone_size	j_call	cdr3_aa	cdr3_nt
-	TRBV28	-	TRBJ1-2	CASSLPGTIYGYTF	TGTGCCAGCAGTTTACCCGGGACCATCTATGGCTACACCTTC
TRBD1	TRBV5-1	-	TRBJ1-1	CASSTGQGDTEAFF	TGCGCCAGCAGCACGGGACAGGGGGACACTGAAGCTTTCTTT
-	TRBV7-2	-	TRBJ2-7	CASSLSPGPGYEQYF	TGTGCCAGCAGCTTAAGTCCGGGTCCAGGGTACGAGCAGTACTTC
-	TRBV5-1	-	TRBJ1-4	CASKKSGTENEKLFF	TGCGCCAGTAAAAAATCCGGGACGGAAAATGAAAAACTGTTTTTT
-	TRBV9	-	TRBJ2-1	CASSLADGNEQFF	TGTGCCAGCAGCCTTGCGGACGGGAATGAGCAGTTCTTC
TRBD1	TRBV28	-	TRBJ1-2	CASSLPPGQSGYTF	TGTGCCAGCAGTTTGCCCCCGGGACAGAGCGGCTACACCTTC
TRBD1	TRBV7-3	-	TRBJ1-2	CASSSRTGYGYTF	TGTGCCAGCAGCTCCCGGACAGGCTATGGCTACACCTTC
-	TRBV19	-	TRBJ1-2	CASRFQGIGYGYTF	TGTGCCAGTAGATTCCAGGGGATAGGGTATGGCTACACCTTC
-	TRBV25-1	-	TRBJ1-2	CASSETGPDYGYTF	TGTGCCAGCAGTGAGACAGGTCCCGATTATGGCTACACCTTC
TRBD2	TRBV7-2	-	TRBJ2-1	CASSLEGTSSYNEQFF	TGTGCCAGCAGCTTAGAGGGGACTAGCTCCTACAATGAGCAGTTCTTC
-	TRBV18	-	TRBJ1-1	CASLQGGNTEAFF	TGTGCCAGCTTACAGGGAGGGAACACTGAAGCTTTCTTT
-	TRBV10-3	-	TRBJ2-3	CAISESRGHTDTQYF	TGTGCCATCAGTGAGTCGAGAGGGCACACAGATACGCAGTATTTT
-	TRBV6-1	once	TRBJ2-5	CASSVIGPGAQYF	TGTGCCAGCAGTGTTATCGGTCCTGGGGCCCAGTACTTC
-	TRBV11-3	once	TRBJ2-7	CASSLAGRDYEQYF	TGTGCCAGCAGCTTAGCGGGCAGGGACTACGAGCAGTACTTC
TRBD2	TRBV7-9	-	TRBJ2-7	CASSPRTSGPTYEQYF	TGTGCCAGCAGCCCGAGGACTAGCGGACCAACCTACGAGCAGTACTTC
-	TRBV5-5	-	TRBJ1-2	CASSLSGVKLVYGYTF	TGTGCCAGCAGCTTGTCGGGGGTTAAGCTAGTGTATGGCTACACCTTC
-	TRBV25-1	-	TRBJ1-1	CASRESDRRNTEAFF	TGTGCCAGCCGGGAAAGCGACAGGAGGAACACTGAAGCTTTCTTT
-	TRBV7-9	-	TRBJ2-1	CASSRPSSYNEQFF	TGTGCCAGCAGTCGCCCGAGCTCCTACAATGAGCAGTTCTTC
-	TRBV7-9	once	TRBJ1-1	CASSLEQGGAFF	TGTGCCAGCAGCTTGGAACAGGGAGGAGCTTTCTTT
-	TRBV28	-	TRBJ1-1	CASSLIQGAEAFF	TGTGCCAGCAGTTTAATACAGGGAGCTGAAGCTTTCTTT
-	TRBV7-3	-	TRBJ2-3	CASSLAGTTTDTQYF	TGTGCCAGCAGCCTCGCCGGGACCACTACAGATACGCAGTATTTT
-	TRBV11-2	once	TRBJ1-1	CASSSLRGVSTGTEAFF	TGTGCCAGCAGCTCGCTCCGGGGGGTCAGTACAGGCACTGAAGCTTTCTTT
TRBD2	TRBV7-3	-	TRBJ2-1	CASSLLAGGSFAEDNEQFF	TGTGCCAGCAGCCTACTAGCGGGAGGGTCGTTTGCCGAGGACAATGAGCAGTTCTTC
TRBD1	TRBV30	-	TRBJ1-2	CAWMGQGRFGYTF	TGTGCCTGGATGGGACAGGGAAGATTTGGCTACACCTTC
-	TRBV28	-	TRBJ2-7	CASTSPGLSYEQYF	TGTGCCAGCACCTCCCCCGGGCTCTCCTACGAGCAGTACTTC
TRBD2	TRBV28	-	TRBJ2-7	CASSPWTSGRYEQYF	TGTGCCAGCAGCCCATGGACTAGCGGGAGGTACGAGCAGTACTTC
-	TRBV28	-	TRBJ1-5	CASRPWDGNQPQHF	TGTGCCAGCAGACCCTGGGACGGAAATCAGCCCCAGCATTTT
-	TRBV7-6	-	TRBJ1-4	CASSLRFRGRDNEKLFF	TGTGCCAGCAGCTTACGGTTTCGGGGCAGGGATAATGAAAAACTGTTTTTT
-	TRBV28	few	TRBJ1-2	CASSGRYGYTF	TGTGCCAGCAGTGGTAGATATGGCTACACCTTC